This passage covers 9 T cell receptor beta chains from one sample sequenced in a study of control samples from healthy donors and cancer patients. Libraries were prepared by immunoSEQ multiplex PCR; TCRdb keeps only in-frame clonotypes and omits some of them. The table records tens of thousands of clones, 65% to 90% of them present only once. The sequenced sample was PBMCs. The receptors here all came from a woman between 45 and 65 years old with lung cancer.

This chain connects TRBV7-9 to TRBJ1-2; D call uncertain. This CDR3 region has 15 residues. Germline CDR1 SEHNR, CDR2 FQNEAQ (reference sequence). The V end was cut by 1 base, the J end by 2 bases, with 11 bases between. This chain's CDR3 is CASSLGSGSNYGYTF. The CDR3 coding sequence is TGTGCCAGCAGCTTAGGATCAGGCTCCAACTATGGCTACACCTTC.

The rearrangement links TRBV30 to TRBJ2-7, with 7 bases fitting TRBD1. V was clipped by 2 bases and J by 3 bases; unmatched bases: 4. This CDR3 has 13 residues. The germline CDR1 and CDR2 sequences are GTSNPN and SVGIG (reference sequence). As DNA, the CDR3 is TGTGCCTGGAGTCGGACAGGTGGCTACGAGCAGTACTTC. It codes for CAWSRTGGYEQYF. The full variable domain, with the rest looked up from reference TRBV30 and TRBJ2-7, is SQTIHQWPATLVQPVGSPLSLECTVEGTSNPNLYWYRQAAGRGLQLLFYSVGIGQISSEVPQNLSASRPQDRQFILSSKKLLLSDSGFYLCAWSRTGGYEQYFGPGTRLTVT.

V usage is TRBV7-9 and J usage is TRBJ1-3; D is possibly TRBD1 (6 bases). With 5 bases removed from V and 0 bases from J, the gap between germline ends came to 11 bases. The CDR3 has 15 residues. CDR1 SEHNR and CDR2 FQNEAQ come from the germline V gene (reference sequence). The CDR3 DNA follows: TGTGCCAGCAGCCCCTGGACAGCCTCTGGAAACACCATATATTTT. It translates to CASSPWTASGNTIYF.

V usage is TRBV5-1 and J usage is TRBJ1-1; the D gene is possibly TRBD1 (5 bases). Germline V gives CDR1 SGHRS, CDR2 YFSETQ. The CDR3 sequence is 14 residues long. The V end lost 4 bases, the J end lost 2 bases, and 12 bases lay between the germline ends. The CDR3 spells CASSRRDANTEAFF. CDR3 sequence (DNA): TGCGCCAGCAGCCGCCGGGACGCTAACACTGAAGCTTTCTTT.

Of note for this clone: A read error is likely, as this CDR3 ends without the conserved phenylalanine or tryptophan. It is unclear where the CDR3 begins or ends on the DNA, so no DNA is shown, and the CDR3 is as TCRdb lists it. The V and J genes are TRBV21-1 and TRBJ2-3; the table gives TRBD1 as D, unverified against the DNA. TRBV21-1 is noted as a pseudogene. The CDR3 is 10 amino acids long, termini counted. CDR3: CASEGDRALS.

The chain couples TRBV6-5 to TRBJ2-7, with D perhaps given as TRBD1 or TRBD2 (5 bases each). Looked up from germline, CDR1 is MNHEY and CDR2 is SVGAGI. The V end was cut by 0 bases, the J end by 4 bases, with 10 bases between. The CDR3 totals 14 residues. The chain's CDR3 is CASSYSIGAYEQYF. The CDR3 DNA reads TGTGCCAGCAGTTACTCGATCGGGGCGTACGAGCAGTACTTC.

The CDR3 spells CASNQRGISNQPQHF. The DNA of the CDR3 is TGTGCCAGCAACCAGAGGGGGATTAGCAATCAGCCCCAGCATTTT. V usage is TRBV6-6 and J usage is TRBJ1-5; D is perhaps TRBD1 (6 bases). With 7 bases removed from V and 0 bases from J, the gap between germline ends came to 13 bases. Germline V lookup: CDR1 MNHNY, CDR2 SVGAGI (reference sequence). The CDR3 loop spans 15 amino acids.

The chain is built from TRBV28 and TRBJ1-2; TRBD1 is a possible D gene (5 bases). The V and J ends lost 3 bases and 8 bases respectively, with 16 bases between them. Germline V gene sequence: CDR1 MDHEN, CDR2 SYDVKM. This CDR3 comprises 14 residues. Written as DNA, the CDR3 is TGTGCCAGCAGTTTGAGACAGATCTGGTGGGGCTACACCTTC. Translating gives CASSLRQIWWGYTF.

The chain has TRBV7-2 and TRBJ1-2; D unclear. The CDR3 length is 15 residues. The V gene lost 0 bases and the J gene lost 8 bases, with 16 bases spanning the gap. Per germline, CDR1 SGHTA and CDR2 FQGNSA. CDR3 sequence: CASSLAPDVFGGYTF. DNA for the CDR3: TGTGCCAGCAGCTTAGCGCCGGATGTCTTTGGCGGCTACACCTTC.